Following are 6 T cell receptor beta chains from one sample sequenced in a study of post-analysis software for immune sequencing data. Each TCR beta cDNA library carried unique molecular identifiers. TCRdb re-called the PCR reads with MiXCR, one entry per CDR3 protein. The sample carries around 500,000 distinct CDR3 sequences, about a third recorded once. What these receptors recognize is not known. Study-level results: About 5 TRBV segments occurring more often in patients than controls included TRBV5-6, TRBV5-1 and TRBV20-1.

Sequences were obtained from blood. The receptors were gathered from a girl aged 2-17 years with multiple sclerosis.

The chain couples TRBV7-9 to TRBJ1-4; D is unclear. V was pared by 1 base and J by 8 bases, with 8 bases between. This CDR3 is 13 amino acids long. CDR1 SEHNR and CDR2 FQNEAQ come from the germline V gene (reference sequence). CDR3 region: CASSLDHGEKLFF. The CDR3 nucleotides read TGTGCCAGCAGCTTAGATCATGGAGAAAAACTGTTTTTT.

The rearrangement joins TRBV3-1 to TRBJ2-3; D might be TRBD1 or TRBD2, each matching 5 bases. This CDR3 has 16 residues. Germline CDR1 and CDR2: LGHDT and YNNKEL (reference sequence). The V gene lost 6 bases and the J gene lost 0 bases, with 16 bases spanning the gap. The DNA of the CDR3 is TGTGCCAGCAGTCTCATGGGACCCACTAGCACAGATACGCAGTATTTT. Its translation is CASSLMGPTSTDTQYF.

This clonotype has ten or more counts. This rearrangement joins TRBV29-1 to TRBJ2-5; TRBD1 matches 10 bases. The V and J ends lost 6 bases and 4 bases, in that order; junction bases with no gene match: 8. The CDR3 is made up of 14 amino acids. CDR1 and CDR2 (germline): SQVTM, ANQGSEA. The CDR3 sequence: CSVDGQGVTETQYF. For the CDR3, the DNA is TGCAGCGTGGACGGACAGGGGGTTACAGAGACCCAGTACTTC.

The rearrangement joins TRBV5-1 to TRBJ2-7; D could derive from TRBD1 or TRBD2 (5 bases each). The CDR3 is made up of 14 amino acids. Germline V lookup: CDR1 SGHRS, CDR2 YFSETQ. Trimming stripped 4 bases from V and 3 bases from J, with 14 bases between. In nucleotides, the CDR3 is TGCGCCAGCAGCAACCGGGACGGGCTCTACGAGCAGTACTTC. Residues: CASSNRDGLYEQYF.

This clonotype was detected only a few times. The chain carries TRBV6-6 and TRBJ1-5; D is possibly TRBD1 (5 bases). Germline values: CDR1 MNHNY, CDR2 SVGAGI (reference sequence). The CDR3 loop spans 14 amino acids. V lost 5 bases, J lost 2 bases, and 10 bases lay in between. The CDR3 nucleotides read TGTGCCAGCAGTCGGGGGGATGGCAATCAGCCCCAGCATTTT. Translating gives CASSRGDGNQPQHF.

The table lists this clonotype with a few counts. The chain recombines TRBV27 with TRBJ2-7; 11 positions match TRBD1. The germline V gene has CDR1 MNHEY and CDR2 SMNVEV (reference sequence). The J segment lost 4 bases and the V segment lost 4 bases, leaving 6 bases of the junction unmatched. CDR3 size: 15 residues. Here the CDR3 DNA reads TGTGCCAGCAGTTGGGGGACAGGGGGATTATACGAGCAGTACTTC. This sequence encodes CASSWGTGGLYEQYF.